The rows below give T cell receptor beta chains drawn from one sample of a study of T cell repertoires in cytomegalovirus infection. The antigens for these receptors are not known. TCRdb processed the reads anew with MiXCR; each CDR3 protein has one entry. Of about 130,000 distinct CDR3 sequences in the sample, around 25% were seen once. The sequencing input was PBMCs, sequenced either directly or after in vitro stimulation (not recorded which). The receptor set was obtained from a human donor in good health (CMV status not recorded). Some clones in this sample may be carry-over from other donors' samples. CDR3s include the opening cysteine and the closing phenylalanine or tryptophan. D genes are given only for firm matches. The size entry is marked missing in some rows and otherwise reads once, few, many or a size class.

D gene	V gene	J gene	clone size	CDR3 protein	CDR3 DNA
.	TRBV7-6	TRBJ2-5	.	CASSLVSASVQETQYF	TGTGCCAGCAGCTTAGTGTCGGCTAGCGTCCAAGAGACCCAGTACTTC
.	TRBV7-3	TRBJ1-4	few	CASRGQGDEKLFF	TGTGCCAGCAGGGGCCAGGGCGATGAAAAACTGTTTTTT
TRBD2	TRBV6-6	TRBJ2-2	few	CASLGAGETGELFF	TGTGCCAGCTTAGGAGCGGGAGAGACCGGGGAGCTGTTTTTT
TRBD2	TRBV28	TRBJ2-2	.	CASSQGTSGTTGELFF	TGTGCCAGCAGTCAAGGGACTAGCGGAACCACCGGGGAGCTGTTTTTT
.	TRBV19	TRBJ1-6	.	CASNRLGSPLHF	TGTGCCAGTAATCGGCTCGGTTCACCCCTCCACTTT
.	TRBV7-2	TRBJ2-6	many	CASSSRTASSFSGANVLTF	TGTGCCAGCAGCTCGAGGACGGCCAGCTCTTTCTCTGGGGCCAACGTCCTGACTTTC
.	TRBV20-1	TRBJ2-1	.	CSARGEVGTSYNEQFF	TGCAGTGCTAGGGGGGAGGTGGGGACCTCCTACAATGAGCAGTTCTTC
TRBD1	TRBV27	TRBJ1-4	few	CASARPGGEKLFF	TGTGCCAGCGCTCGGCCAGGGGGCGAAAAACTGTTTTTT
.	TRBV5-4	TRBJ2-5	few	CASSPGPTNQETQYF	TGTGCCAGCAGCCCTGGACCTACCAATCAAGAGACCCAGTACTTC
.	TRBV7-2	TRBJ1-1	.	CASSERTALEAFF	TGTGCCAGCAGCGAAAGGACAGCGCTTGAAGCTTTCTTT
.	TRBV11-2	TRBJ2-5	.	CASTLGDIQETQYF	TGTGCCAGCACTTTAGGGGATATCCAAGAGACCCAGTACTTC
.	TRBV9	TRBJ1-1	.	CASSGQSMNTEAFF	TGTGCCAGCAGCGGACAGTCCATGAACACTGAAGCTTTCTTT
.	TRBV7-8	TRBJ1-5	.	CASSLVSGNSNQPQHF	TGTGCCAGCAGCTTAGTGTCGGGGAATAGCAATCAGCCCCAGCATTTT
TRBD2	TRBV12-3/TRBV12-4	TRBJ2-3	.	CASSFVRTSGSDTQYF	TGTGCCAGCAGTTTCGTCCGGACTAGCGGGAGTGATACGCAGTATTTT
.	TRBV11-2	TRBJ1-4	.	CASSQSLRRGEKLFF	TGTGCCAGCAGCCAAAGTCTGAGGAGGGGTGAAAAACTGTTTTTT
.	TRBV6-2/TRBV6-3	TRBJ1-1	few	CASSYLGQDREAFF	TGTGCCAGCAGTTATTTAGGCCAGGACCGTGAAGCTTTCTTT
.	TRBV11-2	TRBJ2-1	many	CASSLETASSYNEQFF	TGTGCCAGCAGCTTAGAGACAGCGAGCTCCTACAATGAGCAGTTCTTC
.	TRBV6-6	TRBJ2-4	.	CASRPSLAKNIQYF	TGTGCCAGCAGGCCTAGCCTAGCCAAAAACATTCAGTACTTC
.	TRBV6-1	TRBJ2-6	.	CASSESNSGANVLTF	TGTGCCAGCAGTGAAAGCAACTCTGGGGCCAACGTCCTGACTTTC
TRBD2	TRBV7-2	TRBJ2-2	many	CASSPRLVSGRDTGELFF	TGTGCCAGCAGCCCACGTCTCGTGAGCGGGAGGGATACCGGGGAGCTGTTTTTT
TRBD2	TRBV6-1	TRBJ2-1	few	CASRPAGGISYNEQFF	TGTGCCAGCAGGCCGGCGGGAGGTATCTCCTACAATGAGCAGTTCTTC
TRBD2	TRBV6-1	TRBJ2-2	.	CASQTSGSLTGELFF	TGTGCCAGCCAAACTAGCGGGAGTCTCACCGGGGAGCTGTTTTTT
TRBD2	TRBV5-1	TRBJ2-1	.	CASSTLAGGVDEQFF	TGCGCCAGCAGCACACTAGCGGGAGGGGTAGATGAGCAGTTCTTC
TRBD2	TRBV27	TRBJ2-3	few	CASSLRGSTSGRTTQYF	TGTGCCAGCAGTTTAAGGGGTTCGACTAGCGGGAGAACTACGCAGTATTTT
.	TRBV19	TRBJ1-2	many	CASSPDSLYGYTF	TGTGCCAGTAGTCCCGACAGTCTCTATGGCTACACCTTC
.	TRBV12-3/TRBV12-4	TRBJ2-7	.	CASSLRGMDEQYF	TGTGCCAGCAGTCTCAGGGGTATGGACGAGCAGTACTTC
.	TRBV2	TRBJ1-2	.	CASRPPDRRNNYGYTF	TGTGCCAGCAGACCGCCGGACAGAAGAAATAACTATGGCTACACCTTC
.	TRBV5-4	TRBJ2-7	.	CASSLLPISSYEQYF	TGTGCCAGCAGCTTGCTTCCTATAAGCTCCTACGAGCAGTACTTC
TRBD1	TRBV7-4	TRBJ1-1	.	CASSKVRGPTEAFF	TGTGCCAGCAGCAAAGTAAGGGGGCCCACTGAAGCTTTCTTT
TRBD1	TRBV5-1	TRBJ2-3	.	CASSPWGQGGDTQYF	TGCGCCAGCAGCCCATGGGGACAGGGAGGCGATACGCAGTATTTT
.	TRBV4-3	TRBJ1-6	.	CASSHAPGAGGSPLHF	TGCGCCAGCAGCCATGCCCCGGGAGCGGGAGGTTCACCCCTCCACTTT
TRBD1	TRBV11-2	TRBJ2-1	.	CASSGQVGEQFF	TGTGCCAGCAGCGGACAGGTGGGTGAGCAGTTCTTC
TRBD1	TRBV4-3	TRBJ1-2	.	CASSRTDRGHGYTF	TGCGCCAGCAGCCGAACCGACAGGGGTCATGGCTACACCTTC
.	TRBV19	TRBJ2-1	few	CASSTFGIDNEQFF	TGTGCCAGTAGTACGTTTGGAATCGACAATGAGCAGTTCTTC
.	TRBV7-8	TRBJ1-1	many	CASSLASRGVEAFF	TGTGCCAGCAGCTTAGCAAGCAGGGGTGTTGAAGCTTTCTTT
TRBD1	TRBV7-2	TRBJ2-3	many	CASSSTGQLKDTQYF	TGTGCCAGCAGCTCTACGGGACAGTTGAAAGATACGCAGTATTTT
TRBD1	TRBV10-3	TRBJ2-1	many	CAISGQGASYNEQFF	TGTGCCATCAGTGGACAGGGGGCCTCCTACAATGAGCAGTTCTTC
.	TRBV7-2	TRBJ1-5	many	CASSIRGGENQPQHF	TGTGCCAGCAGCATTAGGGGGGGGGAAAATCAGCCCCAGCATTTT
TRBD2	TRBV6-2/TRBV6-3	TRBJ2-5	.	CASSYGVAGGEETQYF	TGTGCCAGCAGTTACGGAGTAGCGGGAGGTGAAGAGACCCAGTACTTC